Listed here are 30 T cell receptor beta chains from one sample, sequenced in a study of T-cell memory formation after mild COVID-19. From the 5' RACE reads, TCRdb called clonotypes with MiXCR, one entry per CDR3 protein. The sample yields around 260,000 distinct CDR3 sequences, 15% to 20% seen once. Sequencing used PBMCs or a T cell subset sorted from them (not recorded which). Receptor source: a man younger than 35 who had mild COVID-19 (a few samples of this study predate the infection). Cell type and time point are not known.

In this sample, this clonotype turned up a few times. CDR3 nucleotides: TGTGCCAGCAGCAAAGGGCCCACAGGCACGAACACCGGGGAGCTGTTTTTT. It translates to CASSKGPTGTNTGELFF. J is TRBJ2-2 and V is TRBV21-1; no DNA check was done on the table's D call, TRBD1. TRBV21-1 is termed a pseudogene. CDR3 length: 17 residues.

The chain couples TRBV19 to TRBJ1-1, with TRBD1 as a possible D gene (5 bases). V lost 2 bases and J 8 bases, leaving 12 bases between the germline ends. The CDR3 runs 13 residues. Germline CDR1 and CDR2: LNHDA and SQIVND (reference sequence). DNA for the CDR3: TGTGCCAGTAGTATAACCTCAGGGTTCGAAGCTTTCTTT. Translating gives CASSITSGFEAFF.

V is TRBV6-5 and J is TRBJ2-7, with D possibly being TRBD2 (5 bases). The germline CDR1 and CDR2 sequences are MNHEY and SVGAGI. V shed 7 bases and J shed 3 bases, with 7 bases lying between them. The CDR3 covers 11 residues. The CDR3: CASTGNYEQYF. DNA of the CDR3: TGTGCCAGCACGGGAAACTACGAGCAGTACTTC.

This clonotype was seen only a few times. V is TRBV13 and J is TRBJ2-5; D is perhaps TRBD1 (5 bases). The CDR3 runs to 15 residues. V dropped 1 base and J dropped 3 bases, with 12 bases sitting between them. Germline CDR1 PRHDT, CDR2 FYEKMQ (reference sequence). CDR3 in DNA: TGTGCCAGCAGCTTAGCGGTAGGGGTTGAAGAGACCCAGTACTTC. It is translated as CASSLAVGVEETQYF.

A few counts support this clonotype. A read error may explain this, as a much larger clone is one base away. The chain is built from TRBV15 and TRBJ2-7; D is undetermined. The V gene's germline CDR1 is LNHNV and CDR2 YYDKDF (reference sequence). The CDR3 covers 13 residues. The CDR3 DNA sequence: TGTGCCACCAGCTTGTCAGTCTCCGACGAGCAGTACTTC. Translated: CATSLSVSDEQYF.

This clonotype has more than one count but fewer than ten. The rearrangement links TRBV12-3 or TRBV12-4 to TRBJ1-1, with D unresolved. The CDR3 loop spans 14 amino acids. V was pared by 6 bases and J by 1 base, with 12 bases between. CDR3 DNA sequence: TGTGCCAGCAGGCTGACGGATGGGAACACTGAAGCTTTCTTT. Residues: CASRLTDGNTEAFF.

The V and J genes are TRBV5-1 and TRBJ1-2; TRBD1 agrees at 10 bases. The V gene's germline CDR1 is SGHRS and CDR2 YFSETQ. This CDR3 spans 17 amino acids. Unmatched junction bases numbered 12, after V lost 4 bases and J lost 3 bases. In DNA form, the CDR3 reads TGCGCCAGCAGCCTGGCGGACAGGGGGAGCGAGGACTATGGCTACACCTTC. This gives the protein CASSLADRGSEDYGYTF.

This clonotype was counted only a few times. The V call is TRBV7-2, the J call TRBJ2-4; a weak D match, TRBD1 (5 bases). V lost 6 bases and J lost 4, with 7 bases in between. Germline CDR1 SGHTA, CDR2 FQGNSA. This CDR3 comprises 12 residues. The CDR3 loop reads CASSPGKNIQYF. The CDR3, as DNA: TGTGCCAGCAGTCCAGGGAAAAACATTCAGTACTTC.

The chain joins TRBV19 to TRBJ2-1, with D perhaps TRBD1 or TRBD2 (5 bases each). Germline CDR1 and CDR2: LNHDA and SQIVND (reference sequence). The CDR3 length is 15 residues. Trimming cost V 5 bases and J 2 bases, with 13 bases left between them. CDR3 DNA sequence: TGTGCCAGTAGTCTCTGGGGGACGACCTACAATGAGCAGTTCTTC. Encoded protein: CASSLWGTTYNEQFF.

This clonotype was observed a handful of times. CDR3 in amino acids: CASTPPDSYGYTF. The CDR3 coding sequence is TGTGCCAGCACCCCACCGGACAGCTATGGCTACACCTTC. The rearrangement joins TRBV12-3 or TRBV12-4 to TRBJ1-2, with D maybe TRBD1 (6 bases). V lost 7 bases, J lost 4 bases, and 13 bases lay in between. The CDR3 runs 13 residues.

This clonotype turned up a few times. The chain is built from TRBV10-3 and TRBJ1-1; 12 bases match TRBD1. The J segment lost 3 bases and the V segment lost 6 bases, leaving 5 bases of the junction unmatched. Germline assignment: CDR1 ENHRY and CDR2 SYGVKD. This CDR3 has 15 residues. The CDR3 reads CAISLRDRGHTEAFF. The CDR3 bases are TGTGCCATCAGCCTCCGGGACAGGGGGCACACTGAAGCTTTCTTT.

This clonotype was recorded a few times. CDR3 amino acids: CASSETGLRGNEQFF. CDR3 DNA: TGTGCCAGCAGCGAGACAGGGCTAAGGGGCAATGAGCAGTTCTTC. The gene calls are TRBV7-3 and TRBJ2-1; the match to TRBD1 covers 7 bases. Germline CDR1 and CDR2: SGHTA and FQGTGA. The CDR3 totals 15 residues. The junction had 10 bases not matched to a gene; V was cut back by 5 bases and J by 6 bases.

This clonotype was detected a few times. The chain is built from TRBV12-3 or TRBV12-4 and TRBJ2-1; maybe TRBD1 (5 bases). Trimming pared 4 bases from V and 5 bases from J, leaving 18 bases between. The CDR3 runs to 16 residues. The CDR3 loop is CASSWLGEGADNEQFF. The CDR3 nucleotides are TGTGCCAGCAGTTGGTTAGGTGAAGGGGCCGACAATGAGCAGTTCTTC.

The chain carries TRBV6-6 and TRBJ1-6; TRBD1 is a possible D gene (5 bases). V lost 6 bases, J lost 9 bases, and 18 bases lay in between. The germline V gene has CDR1 MNHNY and CDR2 SVGAGI (reference sequence). CDR3 length: 15 amino acids. The CDR3 spells CASSHPRDLGSPLHF. The CDR3 bases are TGTGCCAGCAGCCACCCGCGGGACTTGGGTTCACCCCTCCACTTT.

The V gene is TRBV29-1, the J gene TRBJ1-6, with no clear D. This CDR3 is built from 11 residues. V dropped 0 bases and J dropped 14 bases, with 8 bases sitting between them. Germline-derived CDR1 and CDR2 are SQVTM and ANQGSEA. The DNA of the CDR3 is TGCAGCGTTGAAGATGGGTCCACCCTCCACTTT. It translates to CSVEDGSTLHF.

This clonotype occurred a few times. The chain carries TRBV5-1 and TRBJ2-3, with TRBD1 matching over 7 bases. Trimming took 4 bases from V and 2 from J; bases not matched to a gene: 10. CDR3 length: 16 residues. CDR1 and CDR2 from the germline V gene are SGHRS and YFSETQ. The chain's CDR3 is CASSPGGALSTDTQYF. CDR3 in DNA: TGCGCCAGCAGCCCAGGGGGTGCTCTCTCCACAGATACGCAGTATTTT.

This clonotype was found a few times. J is TRBJ2-3 and V is TRBV20-1; no clear D. V was trimmed by 3 bases and J by 7 bases, leaving 8 bases between them. The CDR3 loop spans 11 amino acids. CDR1 is DFQATT, CDR2 SNEGSKA, per germline (reference sequence). The CDR3 loop reads CSASIGNTQYF. CDR3 coding DNA: TGCAGTGCTAGTATAGGGAATACGCAGTATTTT.

V usage is TRBV9 and J usage is TRBJ2-3; a weak D match, TRBD1 (5 bases). Germline CDR1 reads SGDLS; CDR2 reads YYNGEE. The V and J ends lost 3 bases and 0 bases respectively, with 8 bases between them. The CDR3 runs to 14 residues. CDR3 in DNA: TGTGCCAGCAGCGAACAGGTTAGCACAGATACGCAGTATTTT. Translated: CASSEQVSTDTQYF.

This clonotype was observed at least ten times. The chain recombines TRBV29-1 with TRBJ1-3; D ambiguous. Trimming shortened V by 3 bases and J by 0 bases, and 9 bases separated the two germline ends. Germline V gene sequence: CDR1 SQVTM, CDR2 ANQGSEA. The CDR3 spans 14 residues. The CDR3 DNA follows: TGCAGCGTTGAGCGCGGGGTCTCTGGAAACACCATATATTTT. As protein: CSVERGVSGNTIYF.

This rearrangement joins TRBV6-6 to TRBJ1-1, with D hard to call. V lost 2 bases and J lost 0, with 7 bases in between. Germline V gives CDR1 MNHNY, CDR2 SVGAGI (reference sequence). CDR3 length equals 14 residues. The CDR3 DNA reads as TGTGCCAGCAGTTACCAGGCGTTGAACACTGAAGCTTTCTTT. Its protein product is CASSYQALNTEAFF.

The chain combines TRBV3-1 with TRBJ1-1; D not resolved. CDR1 is LGHDT, CDR2 YNNKEL, per germline (reference sequence). Deletions cut 5 bases from V and 3 bases from J, with 16 bases between. The CDR3 totals 15 residues. This chain's CDR3 is CASSAPSVGYTEAFF. DNA for the CDR3: TGTGCCAGCAGCGCTCCCAGTGTGGGGTACACTGAAGCTTTCTTT.

V usage is TRBV27 and J usage is TRBJ1-6; TRBD1 agrees at 7 bases. V gave up 5 bases and J gave up 6 bases; unmatched junction bases: 7. The length of the CDR3 is 15 residues. The germline V gene encodes CDR1 MNHEY and CDR2 SMNVEV (reference sequence). CDR3 nucleotide sequence: TGTGCCAGCAGTAGGGGGCCCGTGCCTAATTCACCCCTCCACTTT. This sequence encodes CASSRGPVPNSPLHF.

A few counts support this clonotype. The chain is built from TRBV29-1 and TRBJ1-1; D is undetermined. The CDR3 consists of 11 residues. Germline CDR1 SQVTM, CDR2 ANQGSEA. V was pared by 5 bases and J by 1 base, with 5 bases between. CDR3 coding DNA: TGCAGCGTTCAGAGGAACACTGAAGCTTTCTTT. Residues: CSVQRNTEAFF.

In its sample, this clonotype was seen a few times. The CDR3 DNA reads as TGTGCCAGCTCGCCGATCGGTGAGGGCGCGTACACTGAAGCTTTCTTT. Translated, it gives CASSPIGEGAYTEAFF. This chain links TRBV18 with TRBJ1-1; D is unclear. Between the trimmed V and J ends, which lost 6 bases and 3 bases, there was a span of 20 bases. Germline CDR1 reads KGHSH; CDR2 reads LQKENI. CDR3 length equals 16 residues. The full variable domain, rest sourced from reference TRBV18 and TRBJ1-1, is NAGVMQNPRHLVRRRGQEARLRCSPMKGHSHVYWYRQLPEEGLKFMVYLQKENIIDESGMPKERFSAEFPKEGPSILRIQQVVRGDSAAYFCASSPIGEGAYTEAFFGQGTRLTVV.

CDR3 DNA sequence: TGTGCCAGCAGCACCCGGGAAGGACGCACAGATACGCAGTATTTT. It encodes CASSTREGRTDTQYF. The J gene is TRBJ2-3, the V gene TRBV7-9; possible D gene TRBD2, 5 bases. The V gene's germline CDR1 is SEHNR and CDR2 FQNEAQ (reference sequence). This CDR3 comprises 15 residues. V was shortened by 5 bases and J by 1 base, with 13 bases between the two germline ends.

V and J are TRBV21-1 and TRBJ2-3; no check of the table's D call, TRBD1, against the DNA was made. TRBV21-1 is recorded as a pseudogene. The CDR3 spans 16 residues. The CDR3 reads CASSSPRGASTDTQYF. Written as DNA, the CDR3 is TGTGCCAGCAGCAGTCCGCGGGGGGCTAGCACAGATACGCAGTATTTT.

In its sample, this clonotype was seen a few times. DNA for the CDR3: TGTGCCAGCAGCCCTAGCGGGGGGACAGGAGATACGCAGTATTTT. Translated, it gives CASSPSGGTGDTQYF. The chain employs TRBV7-3 and TRBJ2-3; 11 bases match TRBD2. The ends lost 5 bases at V and 5 bases at J; junction bases unmatched: 6. The CDR3 runs to 15 residues. Looked up from germline, CDR1 is SGHTA and CDR2 is FQGTGA.

This clonotype was seen only a few times. The chain couples TRBV7-3 to TRBJ2-2, with TRBD2 matching over 7 bases. The germline CDR1 and CDR2 sequences are SGHTA and FQGTGA. Trimming cost V 3 bases and J 0 bases; bases outside gene matches: 4. This CDR3 comprises 16 residues. CDR3 sequence reads: CASSLGGNANTGELFF. Written as DNA, the CDR3 is TGTGCCAGCAGCTTGGGGGGGAACGCGAACACCGGGGAGCTGTTTTTT.

V gene TRBV20-1 combines with J gene TRBJ2-1; 8 nucleotides line up with TRBD1. CDR3 length: 15 amino acids. V lost 0 bases, J lost 4 bases, and 5 bases stayed unmatched. Germline assignment: CDR1 DFQATT and CDR2 SNEGSKA (reference sequence). The CDR3 reads CSARDRQGSYNEQFF. The CDR3 nucleotides are TGCAGTGCTAGAGATCGACAGGGGTCGTACAATGAGCAGTTCTTC.

This clonotype was counted ten times or more. The chain links TRBV5-1 to TRBJ1-2, with D unclear. V gave up 5 bases and J gave up 3 bases, with 11 bases separating them. This CDR3 comprises 13 residues. Germline CDR1 is SGHRS and CDR2 is YFSETQ. This CDR3 is CASRQNYDYGYTF. In DNA, the CDR3 is TGCGCCAGCAGGCAGAATTATGACTATGGCTACACCTTC.